A selection of T cell receptor beta chains follows, all from one sample in a study of blood T cells in healthy people across ages. TCRdb analysed the 5' RACE reads with MiXCR anew, one entry per CDR3 protein. The sample yields around 1,000,000 distinct CDR3 sequences, 25% seen once. The sample also formed part of further work on T cells of mothers and their children.

Sequencing was performed on blood. Receptors originate from a girl aged 2-9 years in good health. Each CDR3 is given with its conserved first and last residue. D genes are given only for firm matches. Expanded clones are given a class, and other clones once, few, many or no size at all.

v_call: TRBV14; j_call: TRBJ2-5; clone_size: few; d_call: .; cdr3_aa: CASSQDLLVTETQYF; cdr3_nt: TGTGCCAGCAGCCAAGACCTACTAGTTACTGAGACCCAGTACTTC
v_call: TRBV4-1; j_call: TRBJ2-1; clone_size: .; d_call: TRBD2; cdr3_aa: CAGSQTHNMGGKNEQFF; cdr3_nt: TGCGCCGGCAGCCAAACCCACAATATGGGGGGGAAAAATGAGCAGTTCTTC
v_call: TRBV4-3; j_call: TRBJ2-2; clone_size: .; d_call: TRBD2; cdr3_aa: CASSPSGTSGSGELFF; cdr3_nt: TGCGCCAGCAGCCCCTCCGGGACTAGCGGGAGTGGGGAGCTGTTTTTT
v_call: TRBV4-3; j_call: TRBJ2-1; clone_size: .; d_call: TRBD2; cdr3_aa: CASSSSVAGGRYSYNEQFF; cdr3_nt: TGCGCCAGCAGTAGTTCGGTAGCGGGGGGGCGATACTCCTACAATGAGCAGTTCTTC
v_call: TRBV2; j_call: TRBJ2-5; clone_size: .; d_call: TRBD1; cdr3_aa: CASRPGQRQETQYF; cdr3_nt: TGTGCCAGCAGGCCGGGACAGAGACAAGAGACCCAGTACTTC
v_call: TRBV13; j_call: TRBJ1-2; clone_size: few; d_call: .; cdr3_aa: CASSPRGTGTDYGYTF; cdr3_nt: TGTGCCAGCAGCCCCCGGGGTACCGGGACTGACTATGGCTACACCTTC
v_call: TRBV12-5; j_call: TRBJ2-3; clone_size: few; d_call: TRBD2; cdr3_aa: CASGPLTSGGKTDTQYF; cdr3_nt: TGTGCTAGTGGCCCTCTCACTAGCGGGGGGAAGACAGATACGCAGTATTTT
v_call: TRBV29-1; j_call: TRBJ1-2; clone_size: .; d_call: .; cdr3_aa: CSVKMAGSYGYTF; cdr3_nt: TGCAGCGTTAAGATGGCAGGGTCGTATGGCTACACCTTC
v_call: TRBV4-2; j_call: TRBJ1-1; clone_size: few; d_call: .; cdr3_aa: CASSQAKTEAFF; cdr3_nt: TGTGCCAGCAGCCAAGCGAAGACTGAAGCTTTCTTT
v_call: TRBV7-2; j_call: TRBJ1-2; clone_size: .; d_call: .; cdr3_aa: CASSLAGQVVGYTF; cdr3_nt: TGTGCCAGCAGCTTAGCTGGTCAGGTGGTGGGCTACACCTTC
v_call: TRBV4-2; j_call: TRBJ2-4; clone_size: many; d_call: .; cdr3_aa: CASSDGLIAKNIQYF; cdr3_nt: TGTGCCAGCAGCGACGGACTTATAGCCAAAAACATTCAGTACTTC
v_call: TRBV29-1; j_call: TRBJ2-1; clone_size: .; d_call: .; cdr3_aa: CSVEIGLSQFF; cdr3_nt: TGCAGCGTTGAAATTGGCTTATCCCAGTTCTTC
v_call: TRBV28; j_call: TRBJ1-2; clone_size: .; d_call: .; cdr3_aa: CASSLLTLNYGYTF; cdr3_nt: TGTGCCAGCAGTTTATTGACACTTAACTATGGCTACACCTTC
v_call: TRBV10-3; j_call: TRBJ2-7; clone_size: .; d_call: .; cdr3_aa: CAISGEGNYEQYF; cdr3_nt: TGTGCCATCAGTGGTGAGGGGAACTACGAGCAGTACTTC
v_call: TRBV7-2; j_call: TRBJ2-3; clone_size: few; d_call: TRBD2; cdr3_aa: CASRPPSGGFNTQYF; cdr3_nt: TGTGCCAGCAGGCCCCCAAGCGGGGGATTCAATACGCAGTATTTT
v_call: TRBV12-5; j_call: TRBJ1-5; clone_size: .; d_call: .; cdr3_aa: CASGVGDFSNQPQHF; cdr3_nt: TGTGCTAGTGGCGTGGGGGATTTTAGCAATCAGCCCCAGCATTTT
v_call: TRBV29-1; j_call: TRBJ2-1; clone_size: .; d_call: .; cdr3_aa: CSFRESTYNEQFF; cdr3_nt: TGCAGCTTTAGGGAGTCAACCTACAATGAGCAGTTCTTC
v_call: TRBV4-2; j_call: TRBJ1-2; clone_size: .; d_call: .; cdr3_aa: CASSQDLVTNYGYTF; cdr3_nt: TGTGCCAGCAGCCAAGATCTCGTGACTAACTATGGCTACACCTTC
v_call: TRBV28; j_call: TRBJ2-3; clone_size: .; d_call: .; cdr3_aa: CASSSTRENTDTQYF; cdr3_nt: TGTGCCAGCAGTTCGACCAGGGAAAACACAGATACGCAGTATTTT
v_call: TRBV12-3/TRBV12-4; j_call: TRBJ2-3; clone_size: many; d_call: TRBD2; cdr3_aa: CASSFSSGTDTQYF; cdr3_nt: TGTGCCAGCAGTTTTTCTAGCGGGACAGATACGCAGTATTTT
v_call: TRBV7-2; j_call: TRBJ2-7; clone_size: few; d_call: TRBD2; cdr3_aa: CASSWGLAYEQYF; cdr3_nt: TGTGCCAGCAGTTGGGGACTAGCTTACGAGCAGTACTTC
v_call: TRBV7-2; j_call: TRBJ2-1; clone_size: .; d_call: .; cdr3_aa: CASSPGPGEGNEQFF; cdr3_nt: TGTGCCAGCAGCCCCGGCCCCGGGGAAGGGAATGAGCAGTTCTTC
v_call: TRBV4-3; j_call: TRBJ2-1; clone_size: .; d_call: .; cdr3_aa: CASSQEGWLQRVYEQFF; cdr3_nt: TGCGCCAGCAGCCAAGAAGGGTGGCTGCAGAGGGTCTATGAGCAGTTCTTC
v_call: TRBV5-1; j_call: TRBJ2-3; clone_size: few; d_call: .; cdr3_aa: CASSLAVAVALWPDTQYF; cdr3_nt: TGCGCCAGCAGCTTGGCCGTAGCGGTGGCCCTCTGGCCAGATACGCAGTATTTT
v_call: TRBV7-3; j_call: TRBJ2-1; clone_size: .; d_call: TRBD2; cdr3_aa: CASSLWGPEELAGVDEQFF; cdr3_nt: TGTGCCAGCAGCTTGTGGGGGCCCGAAGAACTAGCGGGGGTGGATGAGCAGTTCTTC
v_call: TRBV4-2; j_call: TRBJ2-7; clone_size: .; d_call: .; cdr3_aa: CACSPRIGSYEQYF; cdr3_nt: TGTGCCTGCAGCCCACGTATTGGCTCCTACGAGCAGTACTTC
v_call: TRBV5-6; j_call: TRBJ1-1; clone_size: .; d_call: .; cdr3_aa: CASRAGESTEAFF; cdr3_nt: TGTGCCAGCAGGGCAGGGGAAAGTACTGAAGCTTTCTTT
v_call: TRBV27; j_call: TRBJ2-7; clone_size: many; d_call: .; cdr3_aa: CASSLSRSYEQYF; cdr3_nt: TGTGCCAGCAGTTTGAGCCGCTCCTACGAGCAGTACTTC
v_call: TRBV6-5; j_call: TRBJ2-6; clone_size: .; d_call: .; cdr3_aa: CASSYERSTGANVLTF; cdr3_nt: TGTGCCAGCAGTTACGAAAGGTCCACTGGGGCCAACGTCCTGACTTTC
v_call: TRBV7-8; j_call: TRBJ2-6; clone_size: .; d_call: .; cdr3_aa: CASSRLGVANVLTF; cdr3_nt: TGTGCCAGCAGCCGCCTAGGGGTGGCCAACGTCCTGACTTTC
v_call: TRBV6-5; j_call: TRBJ2-5; clone_size: once; d_call: TRBD2; cdr3_aa: CASSSNDPGLEGGPETQYF; cdr3_nt: TGTGCCAGCAGTTCAAACGATCCGGGACTAGAAGGCGGCCCCGAGACCCAGTACTTC
v_call: TRBV29-1; j_call: TRBJ1-2; clone_size: few; d_call: TRBD1; cdr3_aa: CSVRQGGRYGYTF; cdr3_nt: TGCAGCGTTCGACAGGGAGGGAGGTATGGCTACACCTTC
v_call: TRBV29-1; j_call: TRBJ2-7; clone_size: .; d_call: TRBD2; cdr3_aa: CSFWTSGSYEQYF; cdr3_nt: TGCAGCTTCTGGACTAGCGGGAGCTACGAGCAGTACTTC
v_call: TRBV6-1; j_call: TRBJ2-1; clone_size: few; d_call: TRBD2; cdr3_aa: CASSVISGFYNEQFF; cdr3_nt: TGTGCCAGCAGTGTCATTAGCGGGTTTTACAATGAGCAGTTCTTC
v_call: TRBV7-9; j_call: TRBJ2-5; clone_size: few; d_call: TRBD1; cdr3_aa: CASSPHRGDGETQYF; cdr3_nt: TGTGCCAGCAGCCCTCACAGGGGGGACGGAGAGACCCAGTACTTC
v_call: TRBV10-3; j_call: TRBJ1-2; clone_size: .; d_call: .; cdr3_aa: CAISEGQLVNYGYTF; cdr3_nt: TGTGCCATCAGTGAAGGCCAGCTAGTTAACTATGGCTACACCTTC
v_call: TRBV7-9; j_call: TRBJ1-2; clone_size: few; d_call: .; cdr3_aa: CASSLVPTNYGYTF; cdr3_nt: TGTGCCAGCAGCTTAGTCCCCACTAACTATGGCTACACCTTC